The clone carrying this T cell receptor beta chain came up once. Its antigen is still unknown. The hyperthyroidism patients had all been newly diagnosed, and their disease duration was under 2 months. Their ages ranged from 18 to 65 years. Fresh peripheral blood, 8 to 10 ml, was the source of the PBMCs. The data are from a study of T cells in Graves' hyperthyroidism and ophthalmopathy. Amplification of TCR beta CDR3 regions used RNA as the template. In the first-round RT-PCR of the TCR CDR3, the HTBI primer set was used. Each CDR3 protein is one row after TCRdb ran MiXCR on the multiplex PCR reads. The sample holds a few hundred thousand distinct CDR3 sequences; approximately 19% are singletons and the top ten take around 3.4%. Study-wide findings and caveats: The majority of expanded thyroid clonotypes above 0.001 also appeared in blood. Ophthalmopathy could be told apart from stable hyperthyroidism with a 13 V-J model.

The CDR3 runs 12 residues. The germline V gene encodes CDR1 DFQATT and CDR2 SNEGSKA (reference sequence). V gave up 4 bases and J gave up 6 bases; unmatched junction bases: 2. The sequence was collected from a woman aged 18-29 years with Graves' hyperthyroidism. J is TRBJ2-2 and V is TRBV20-1; the match to TRBD1 covers 7 bases. Sequencing was carried out using blood. The CDR3 DNA follows: TGCAGTGCTACCCAGGGGGCCGGGGAGCTGTTTTTT. Protein sequence: CSATQGAGELFF.